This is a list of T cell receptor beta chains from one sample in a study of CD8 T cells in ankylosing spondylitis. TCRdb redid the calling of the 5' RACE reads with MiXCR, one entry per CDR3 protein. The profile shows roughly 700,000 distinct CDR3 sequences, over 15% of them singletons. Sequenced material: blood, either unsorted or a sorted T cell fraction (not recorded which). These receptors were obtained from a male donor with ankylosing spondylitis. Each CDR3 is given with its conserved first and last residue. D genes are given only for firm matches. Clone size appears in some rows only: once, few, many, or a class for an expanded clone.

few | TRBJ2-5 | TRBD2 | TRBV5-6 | TGTGCCAGCAGCTCTCTGGGCGCGGGGGAAGCCAGGGAGACCCAGTACTTC | CASSSLGAGEARETQYF
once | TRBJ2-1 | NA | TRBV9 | TGTGCCAGCAGCGTAGGAGGGGACCCCGGGATCAATGAGCAGTTCTTC | CASSVGGDPGINEQFF
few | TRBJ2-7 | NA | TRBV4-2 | TGTGCCAGCAGCCAATTTGCCCGGGAGAGAGTCTACGAGCAGTACTTC | CASSQFARERVYEQYF
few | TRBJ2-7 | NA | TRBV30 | TGTGCCTGGAGTGTACGATATGAGGACTACGAGCAGTACTTC | CAWSVRYEDYEQYF
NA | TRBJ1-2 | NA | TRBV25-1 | TGTGCCAGCAGTGGACCCCCGAAGGGAAGATGGGACTATGGCTACACCTTC | CASSGPPKGRWDYGYTF
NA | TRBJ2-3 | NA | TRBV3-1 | TGTGCCAGCAGCCAAGGCGGGGCATATACGCAGTATTTT | CASSQGGAYTQYF
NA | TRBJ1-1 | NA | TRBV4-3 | TGCGCCAGCAGCCAAGATCGTCCAGGGAACACTGAAGCTTTCTTT | CASSQDRPGNTEAFF
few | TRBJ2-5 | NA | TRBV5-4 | TGTGCCAGCAGCACCCTCAGCGGAGGGCAAGAGACCCAGTACTTC | CASSTLSGGQETQYF
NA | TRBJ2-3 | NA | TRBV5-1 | TGCGCCAGCAGCTTGGCCCCCAGCGGTAACACAGATACGCAGTATTTT | CASSLAPSGNTDTQYF
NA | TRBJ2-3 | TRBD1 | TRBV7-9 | TGTGCCAGCGGACAGGGGCCCACAGATACGCAGTATTTT | CASGQGPTDTQYF
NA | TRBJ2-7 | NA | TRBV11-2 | TGTGCCAGCAGCTTAGGACCAAACGAGGCCTACGAGCAGTACTTC | CASSLGPNEAYEQYF
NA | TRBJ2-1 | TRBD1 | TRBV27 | TGTGCCAGCACTTGGACAGGGGGGAGTGAGCAGTTCTTC | CASTWTGGSEQFF
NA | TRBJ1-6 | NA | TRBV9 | TGTGCCAGCAGCGAGACAGTCAGTCTAAATTCACCCCTCCACTTT | CASSETVSLNSPLHF
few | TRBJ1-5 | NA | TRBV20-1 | TGCAGTGCTAGATCCGCCGACAGGCGGGATCAGCCCCAGCATTTT | CSARSADRRDQPQHF
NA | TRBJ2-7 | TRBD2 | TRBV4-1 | TGCGCCAGCAGCCAAGATAAGGGCCAGCGGGGGATCCGCGAGCAGTACTTC | CASSQDKGQRGIREQYF
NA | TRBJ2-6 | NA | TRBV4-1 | TGCGCCAGCAGCCCCGCGGTTGGCTCTGGGGCCAACGTCCTGACTTTC | CASSPAVGSGANVLTF
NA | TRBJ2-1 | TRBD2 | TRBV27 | TGTGCCAGCAGTTTCAAGCGGGAACGTAATGAGCAGTTCTTC | CASSFKRERNEQFF
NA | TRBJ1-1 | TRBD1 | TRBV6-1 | TGTGCCAGCAGTGGACAGGGCTTCACAGAAGCTTTCTTT | CASSGQGFTEAFF
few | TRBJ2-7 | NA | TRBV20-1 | TGCAGTGCTAGAGGCCCCCGACAGGACTCCTACGAGCAGTACTTC | CSARGPRQDSYEQYF
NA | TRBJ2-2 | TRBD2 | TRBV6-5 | TGTGCCAGCAGTTACTCGGGACTAGCGGGAACCGGGGAGCTGTTTTTT | CASSYSGLAGTGELFF
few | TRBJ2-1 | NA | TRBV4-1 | TGCGCCAGCAGCCAAGTCGTGACGGTCAGCTACAATGAGCAGTTCTTC | CASSQVVTVSYNEQFF
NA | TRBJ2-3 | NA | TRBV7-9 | TGTGCCAGCAGCTTAGCGCCTGGGGTTAGCACAGATACGCAGTATTTT | CASSLAPGVSTDTQYF
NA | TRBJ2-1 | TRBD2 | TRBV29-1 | TGCAGCGGCACCCCTAGCGGCAATGAGCAGTTCTTC | CSGTPSGNEQFF
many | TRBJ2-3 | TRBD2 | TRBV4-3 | TGCGCCAGCAGCCAAGGGGGAGGGGATTACTACACAGATACGCAGTATTTT | CASSQGGGDYYTDTQYF
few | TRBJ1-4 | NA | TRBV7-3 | TGTGCCAGCAGCTTGGCGAGTTGGGGGAGGAGTGAAAAACTGTTTTTT | CASSLASWGRSEKLFF
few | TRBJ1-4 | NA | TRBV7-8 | TGTGCCAGCAGCTTAGCGTCGCAGGGCGAAAAACTGTTTTTT | CASSLASQGEKLFF
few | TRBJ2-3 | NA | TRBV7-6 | TGTGCCAGCAGCCTCCCGGAAGGGCAGAGCACAGATACGCAGTATTTT | CASSLPEGQSTDTQYF
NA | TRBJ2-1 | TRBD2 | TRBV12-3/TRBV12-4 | TGTGCCAGCAGTTTAGGACTAGCGGGAGGGCCGCAAGATGAGCAGTTCTTC | CASSLGLAGGPQDEQFF
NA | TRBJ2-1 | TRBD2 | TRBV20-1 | TGCAGTGCTAGAAATAGCGGGTGGGGTGAGCAGTTCTTC | CSARNSGWGEQFF
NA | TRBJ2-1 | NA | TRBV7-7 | TGTGCTAGCAGCTTGGGTGATGGAGTCTACAATGAGCAGTTCTTC | CASSLGDGVYNEQFF
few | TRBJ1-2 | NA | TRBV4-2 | TGTGCCAGCAGCCAAGGTTCCGGCAGTCACTATGGCTACACCTTC | CASSQGSGSHYGYTF
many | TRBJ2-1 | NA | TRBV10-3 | TGTGCCATCAGCCCCGGAGTTGGTTATGAGCAGTTCTTC | CAISPGVGYEQFF
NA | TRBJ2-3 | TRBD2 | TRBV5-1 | TGCGCCAGCAGCCAGCGGGGTCTCCCAGATACGCAGTATTTT | CASSQRGLPDTQYF
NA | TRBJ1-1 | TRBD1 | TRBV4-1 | TGCGCCAGCAGACTGCCGGGACAGGGGACTGAAGCTTTCTTT | CASRLPGQGTEAFF
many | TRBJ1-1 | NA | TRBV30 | TGTGCCTGGAGCGCAGGACATCTTACTGAAGCTTTCTTT | CAWSAGHLTEAFF
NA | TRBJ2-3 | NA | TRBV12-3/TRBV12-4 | TGTGCCAGCAATCATGGAACACCTGGCACAGATACGCAGTATTTT | CASNHGTPGTDTQYF
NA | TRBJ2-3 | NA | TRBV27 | TGTGCCAGCAGCCCAGGGAGGAGCGCAGATACGCAGTATTTT | CASSPGRSADTQYF
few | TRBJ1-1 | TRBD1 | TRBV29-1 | TGCAGCGTATACCGGGACAGGGGGATGGGTGAAGCTTTCTTT | CSVYRDRGMGEAFF
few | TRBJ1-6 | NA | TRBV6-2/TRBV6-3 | TGTGCCAGCAGAGGGGATGTTTCACCCCTCCACTTT | CASRGDVSPLHF
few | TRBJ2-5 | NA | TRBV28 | TGTGCCAGCAGTTTTAGGGCGGAGACCCAGTACTTC | CASSFRAETQYF
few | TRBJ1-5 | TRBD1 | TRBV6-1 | TGTGCCAGCAGCAGCAGGGGGGATCAGCCCCAGCATTTT | CASSSRGDQPQHF
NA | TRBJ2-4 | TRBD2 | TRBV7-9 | TGTGCCGGCAGCTTAGTGCTAGCGGGGCTCATTCAGTACTTC | CAGSLVLAGLIQYF
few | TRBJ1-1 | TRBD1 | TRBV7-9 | TGTGCCAGCAGCTCAAGGGACAGGGAGAACACTGAAGCTTTCTTT | CASSSRDRENTEAFF
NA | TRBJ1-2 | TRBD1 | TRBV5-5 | TGTGCCAGCAGCACCGGACAGGGCTACTATGGCTACACCTTC | CASSTGQGYYGYTF
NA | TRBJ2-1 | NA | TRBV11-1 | TGTGCCAGCAGCTTAGGTTTACAGGAGCAGTTCTTC | CASSLGLQEQFF
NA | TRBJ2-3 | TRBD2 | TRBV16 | TGTGCCAGCAGCCAATACTACTTACCAGCGGGGGGGCTGAATACGCAGTATTTT | CASSQYYLPAGGLNTQYF
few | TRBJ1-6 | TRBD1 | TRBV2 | TGTGCCAGCCGGCGACAGGGAATGAATTCACCCCTCCACTTT | CASRRQGMNSPLHF
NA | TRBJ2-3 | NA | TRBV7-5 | NA | CISVPEARVESGQDTDTQYF
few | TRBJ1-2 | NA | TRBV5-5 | TGTGCCAGCAGCTTGGCGTCGGCGCCCAACTATTATGGCTACACCTTC | CASSLASAPNYYGYTF
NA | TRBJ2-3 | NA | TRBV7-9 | TGTGCCAGCAGCTTATTTCCTTCGGTAGATACGCAGTATTTT | CASSLFPSVDTQYF
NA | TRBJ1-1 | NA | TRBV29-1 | TGCAGCGTTGCTCCCACTGAAGCTTTCTTT | CSVAPTEAFF
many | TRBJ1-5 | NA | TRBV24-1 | TGTGCCACCAGCTGGGAGGGGGAGGGGACGAATCAGCCCCAGCATTTT | CATSWEGEGTNQPQHF
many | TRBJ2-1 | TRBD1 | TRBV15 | TGTGCCACCAGCAGCCATAATAACAGGGGTGAGCAGTTCTTC | CATSSHNNRGEQFF